The 9 T cell receptor beta chains below were found in one sample sequenced in a study of long-term antiretroviral therapy in people with HIV. Running of the v3.0 immunoSEQ assay took place at survey level. Repertoires were generated with immunoSEQ multiplex PCR, while TCRdb's copy carries only in-frame clones and drops some. The top ten hold approximately 15% of the sample, which has 15,000 to 20,000 clones, roughly 80% seen once. The specimen comprised unsorted PBMCs, sampled about 2.6 years before starting antiretroviral therapy. These receptors came from a woman between 50 and 59 years old with HIV.

The V and J genes are TRBV7-9 and TRBJ1-2, with D uncertain. Trimming left V 2 bases short and J 5 bases short, with 9 bases between. Germline lookup yields CDR1 SEHNR and CDR2 FQNEAQ (reference sequence). CDR3 length equals 13 residues. The CDR3 protein is CASSLIADYGYTF. The CDR3 DNA reads TGTGCCAGCAGCTTAATCGCGGATTATGGCTACACCTTC. Full variable domain (remainder filled in from reference TRBV7-9 and TRBJ1-2): DTGVSQNPRHKITKRGQNVTFRCDPISEHNRLYWYRQTLGQGPEFLTYFQNEAQLEKSRLLSDRFSAERPKGSFSTLEIQRTEQGDSAMYLCASSLIADYGYTFGSGTRLTVV.

The V call is TRBV10-2, the J call TRBJ2-3; D is ambiguous. Trimming pared 4 bases from V and 3 bases from J, leaving 11 bases between. The length of the CDR3 is 14 residues. Germline loops: CDR1 WSHSY, CDR2 SAAADI. The DNA of the CDR3 is TGCGCCAGCAGTGTGGGGTACCGGACAGATACGCAGTATTTT. Protein: CASSVGYRTDTQYF.

J is TRBJ1-1 and V is TRBV5-6; D gene uncertain. The CDR3 totals 13 residues. Trimming took off 0 bases at V and 1 base at J, with 4 bases between the two ends. The germline V gene encodes CDR1 SGHDT and CDR2 YYEEEE. DNA of the CDR3: TGTGCCAGCAGCTTGGCGGGGAACACTGAAGCTTTCTTT. It is translated as CASSLAGNTEAFF.

The chain links TRBV5-1 to TRBJ2-2, with D unclear. Germline V CDR1 and CDR2: SGHRS, YFSETQ. The CDR3 consists of 12 residues. V was cut by 0 bases and J by 8 bases, with 5 bases left in between. The CDR3 DNA follows: TGCGCCAGCAGCTTGGGGGCGGGGGAGCTGTTTTTT. Its translation: CASSLGAGELFF.

The chain has TRBV4-1 and TRBJ1-4; 9 bases align to TRBD1. Germline trimming cut 1 base from V and 10 bases from J; bases unmatched to any gene: 7. Germline CDR1 and CDR2: MGHRA and YSYEKL. This CDR3 has 15 residues. The CDR3 loop reads CASSQAGTGFGKLFF. The CDR3 DNA reads as TGCGCCAGCAGCCAAGCCGGGACAGGGTTTGGAAAACTGTTTTTT.

The CDR3 here is CSVGGGGEQFF. The CDR3 DNA follows: TGCAGCGTTGGAGGGGGCGGTGAGCAGTTCTTC. This chain joins TRBV29-1 and TRBJ2-1; TRBD1 matches at 7 bases. V shed 4 bases and J 9 bases; nucleotides not matched to a gene: 3. Germline V CDR1 and CDR2: SQVTM, ANQGSEA. The CDR3 extends over 11 amino acids.

The chain uses TRBV9 and TRBJ2-1, with TRBD2 identical over 8 bases. The trim removed 1 base at V and 2 bases at J, leaving 8 bases unmatched. Per the germline V gene, CDR1 is SGDLS and CDR2 is YYNGEE. The CDR3 consists of 17 residues. The CDR3 reads CASSVSPGAGAYNEQFF. The DNA for the CDR3 is TGTGCCAGCAGCGTATCCCCGGGAGCGGGGGCCTACAATGAGCAGTTCTTC.

This chain connects TRBV5-1 to TRBJ2-2, with 9 positions matching TRBD1. Germline CDR1 is SGHRS and CDR2 is YFSETQ. The CDR3 has 15 amino acids. The V and J ends lost 1 base and 6 bases, in that order; junction bases with no gene match: 4. CDR3 region: CASSLKGQGPGELFF. DNA for the CDR3: TGCGCCAGCAGCTTGAAGGGACAGGGACCCGGGGAGCTGTTTTTT.

The V call is TRBV5-1, the J call TRBJ1-3, with 8 bases fitting TRBD1. The CDR3 contains 17 residues. Germline assignment: CDR1 SGHRS and CDR2 YFSETQ. Trimming removed 5 bases from V and 0 bases from J; junction bases left unmatched: 10. CDR3 DNA sequence: TGCGCCAGCAGTCCGACAGGGGTCAAGAGCTCTGGAAACACCATATATTTT. This codes for CASSPTGVKSSGNTIYF.